A selection of T cell receptor beta chains follows, all from one sample in a study of blood T cell repertoires in COVID-19. This table comes from immunoSEQ multiplex PCR, and its TCRdb copy is limited to in-frame clones, with some not included. This table has approximately 150,000 clones, 80% to 90% appearing once. Sequences were obtained from peripheral blood. The receptors were sampled from a woman aged 45-65 years with acute or convalescent COVID-19. The CDR3 runs from the conserved cysteine through the conserved F or W.

v_gene: TRBV18; len: 14; j_gene: TRBJ2-3; CDR3aa: CASSPPAVTDTQYF
v_gene: TRBV14; len: 15; j_gene: TRBJ1-4; CDR3aa: CASSLIQGNREKLFF
v_gene: TRBV7-3; len: 13; j_gene: TRBJ1-2; CDR3aa: CASSQTGSYGYTF
v_gene: TRBV7-9; len: 14; j_gene: TRBJ1-5; CDR3aa: CASSMGQGNQPQHF
v_gene: TRBV6-5; len: 13; j_gene: TRBJ1-2; CDR3aa: CAGDGQGEAGYTF
v_gene: TRBV19; len: 19; j_gene: TRBJ1-4; CDR3aa: CASSIDAGLIFPTNEKLFF
v_gene: TRBV7-3; len: 14; j_gene: TRBJ2-7; CDR3aa: CASSLNGQGYEQYF
v_gene: TRBV2; len: 13; j_gene: TRBJ1-1; CDR3aa: CASRDDRNTEAFF
v_gene: TRBV5-1; len: 13; j_gene: TRBJ1-1; CDR3aa: CASSWRGFSEAFF
v_gene: TRBV6-5; len: 16; j_gene: TRBJ1-3; CDR3aa: CASSYSEDRAGNTIYF
v_gene: TRBV9; len: 15; j_gene: TRBJ2-6; CDR3aa: CASSVSGAGANVLTF
v_gene: TRBV2; len: 14; j_gene: TRBJ2-7; CDR3aa: CASYLLRDSYEQYF
v_gene: TRBV28; len: 15; j_gene: TRBJ2-7; CDR3aa: CASSQQGPVKHEQYF
v_gene: TRBV27; len: 14; j_gene: TRBJ2-7; CDR3aa: CASSLSGTSYEQYF
v_gene: TRBV12-3/TRBV12-4; len: 13; j_gene: TRBJ2-1; CDR3aa: CASSWKQGNEQFF
v_gene: TRBV3-1/TRBV3-2; len: 15; j_gene: TRBJ1-2; CDR3aa: CASSQDALRDYGYTF
v_gene: TRBV7-3; len: 16; j_gene: TRBJ2-3; CDR3aa: CASSLTGTGGTDTQYF
v_gene: TRBV5-5; len: 14; j_gene: TRBJ2-5; CDR3aa: CASSFDRGGETQYF
v_gene: TRBV27; len: 19; j_gene: TRBJ2-1; CDR3aa: CASIYTWTSGGTSHNEQFF
v_gene: TRBV5-1; len: 16; j_gene: TRBJ2-7; CDR3aa: CASSPLGGQGAYEQYF
v_gene: TRBV2; len: 14; j_gene: TRBJ1-5; CDR3aa: CASSVSTRNQPQHF
v_gene: TRBV13; len: 14; j_gene: TRBJ2-3; CDR3aa: CASSWRQGADTQYF
v_gene: TRBV3-1/TRBV3-2; len: 15; j_gene: TRBJ1-2; CDR3aa: CASSQEGAGHYGYTF
v_gene: TRBV6-5; len: 15; j_gene: TRBJ2-3; CDR3aa: CASGNRDRKKDTQYF
v_gene: TRBV7-9; len: 12; j_gene: TRBJ1-1; CDR3aa: CASTPSNTEAFF
v_gene: TRBV6-5; len: 14; j_gene: TRBJ1-1; CDR3aa: CASSYRGPNTEAFF